The 32 T cell receptor beta chains in this list originate from one sample, sequenced in a study of T cell changes during pregnancy in multiple sclerosis. The method was immunoSEQ multiplex PCR; TCRdb's version includes in-frame clones alone and lacks a portion of them. This sample yields tens of thousands of clones, of which roughly 95% are seen a single time; about 1.4% belongs to the top ten. Sample: peripheral blood, taken in the third trimester of pregnancy. These receptor sequences come from a female donor in good health, enrolled as a control in a pregnancy study.

The chain joins TRBV5-4 to TRBJ1-3; tentative D call: TRBD1 (5 bases). Trimming took 4 bases from V and 0 from J, leaving 11 bases between them. CDR1 is SGHNT, CDR2 YYREEE, per germline (reference sequence). This CDR3 spans 15 amino acids. CDR3 nucleotide sequence: TGTGCCAGCAGCATTAACAGGAACTCTGGAAACACCATATATTTT. This codes for CASSINRNSGNTIYF.

This clone was recorded once. The chain joins TRBV4-2 to TRBJ2-6, with TRBD2 identical over 15 bases. V was clipped by 1 base and J by 2 bases; unmatched bases: 3. The germline gives CDR1 LGHNA, CDR2 YNFKEQ. The CDR3 contains 19 residues. Here the CDR3 reads CASSQGGLAGGPGANVLTF. The CDR3, as DNA: TGTGCCAGCAGCCAAGGGGGACTAGCGGGAGGTCCTGGGGCCAACGTCCTGACTTTC.

This clone was picked up a small number of times. The chain uses TRBV14 and TRBJ1-2; perhaps TRBD1 as D (6 bases). V lost 0 bases to trimming and J lost 13 bases, with 18 bases between them. The CDR3 sequence is 14 residues long. Germline CDR1 is SGHDN and CDR2 is FVKESK. The CDR3 is CASSQDLRQVGGTF. CDR3 coding DNA: TGTGCCAGCAGCCAAGATCTGAGACAGGTCGGCGGCACCTTC.

V gene TRBV5-1 combines with J gene TRBJ2-3, with D possibly TRBD2 on 6 matching bases. CDR1 SGHRS and CDR2 YFSETQ come from the germline V gene. V lost 3 bases and J lost 3, with 14 bases in between. This CDR3 contains 15 residues. The CDR3 DNA sequence: TGCGCCAGCAGCTCACGGGAGTTTGGAACAGATACGCAGTATTTT. Amino acids: CASSSREFGTDTQYF.

This clone has a handful of counts. This chain joins TRBV4-2 and TRBJ1-5, with a tentative D call TRBD1 (6 bases). The CDR3 is 15 amino acids. Trimming pared 0 bases from V and 7 bases from J, leaving 13 bases between. Germline CDR1 LGHNA, CDR2 YNFKEQ. CDR3 sequence (DNA): TGTGCCAGCAGCCAAGATCAGGGGTTGAGACAGCCCCAGCATTTT. It translates to CASSQDQGLRQPQHF.

The V gene is TRBV7-6, the J gene TRBJ2-5; TRBD1 might be the D (6 bases). Germline CDR1 reads SGHVS; CDR2 reads FNYEAQ. CDR3 length: 13 amino acids. The V gene lost 5 bases and the J gene lost 0 bases, with 7 bases spanning the gap. This CDR3 is CASSRDNQETQYF. CDR3 DNA: TGTGCCAGCAGCAGGGACAACCAAGAGACCCAGTACTTC.

The CDR3 sequence: CASSLKTGVSEQYF. CDR3 sequence (DNA): TGCGCCAGCAGCTTGAAGACAGGGGTGAGCGAGCAGTACTTC. This rearrangement joins TRBV5-1 to TRBJ2-7; 8 bases agree with TRBD1. With 1 base clipped from V and 6 bases from J, the junction kept 6 bases outside the gene matches. This CDR3 is built from 14 residues. Germline values: CDR1 SGHRS, CDR2 YFSETQ.

The chain has TRBV2 and TRBJ2-2; 8 bases match TRBD2. Germline-derived CDR1 and CDR2 are SNHLY and FYNNEI. The CDR3 covers 16 residues. The junction had 6 bases not matched to a gene; V was cut back by 6 bases and J by 0 bases. CDR3 sequence reads: CASRVSGIANTGELFF. The CDR3 nucleotides read TGTGCCAGCAGGGTTAGCGGGATTGCGAACACCGGGGAGCTGTTTTTT.

The chain has TRBV18 and TRBJ2-7, with 8 nucleotides matching TRBD1. The CDR3 covers 14 residues. Germline V gene lookup returns CDR1 KGHSH and CDR2 LQKENI. Trimming took 3 bases from V and 3 from J; bases not matched to a gene: 4. This chain's CDR3 is CASSPGTGLYEQYF. CDR3 in DNA: TGTGCCAGCTCACCGGGGACAGGACTCTACGAGCAGTACTTC. The whole variable domain, filled in from reference TRBV18 and TRBJ2-7, reads NAGVMQNPRHLVRRRGQEARLRCSPMKGHSHVYWYRQLPEEGLKFMVYLQKENIIDESGMPKERFSAEFPKEGPSILRIQQVVRGDSAAYFCASSPGTGLYEQYFGPGTRLTVT.

This clone was seen just once. The genes are TRBV18 and TRBJ2-7; the match to TRBD1 covers 7 bases. Germline values: CDR1 KGHSH, CDR2 LQKENI. The CDR3 covers 15 residues. The J segment lost 6 bases and the V segment lost 3 bases, leaving 11 bases of the junction unmatched. For the CDR3, the DNA is TGTGCCAGCTCACCGCAACCCGGGACAGTCGGCGAGCAGTACTTC. Its translation: CASSPQPGTVGEQYF.

The rearrangement links TRBV18 to TRBJ2-1; tentative D call: TRBD2 (5 bases). CDR1 and CDR2 (germline): KGHSH, LQKENI. The CDR3 length is 15 residues. V was trimmed by 3 bases and J by 9 bases, leaving 18 bases between them. The CDR3 sequence is CASSPTSGPPGEQFF. In DNA form, the CDR3 reads TGTGCCAGCTCACCGACGAGCGGCCCCCCGGGTGAGCAGTTCTTC.

The rearrangement joins TRBV28 to TRBJ2-5; D is ambiguous. Germline V CDR1 and CDR2: MDHEN, SYDVKM. V gave up 5 bases and J gave up 4 bases, with 2 bases separating them. The CDR3 has 10 amino acids. Here the CDR3 reads CASSRETQYF. CDR3 nucleotide sequence: TGTGCCAGCAGTCGAGAGACCCAGTACTTC.

The V call is TRBV29-1, the J call TRBJ2-7; possibly TRBD2 for D (6 bases). Trimming left V 1 base short and J 1 base short, with 20 bases between. The CDR3 extends over 17 amino acids. From germline, CDR1 is SQVTM and CDR2 ANQGSEA. The CDR3 DNA sequence: TGCAGCGTTGAAGGTTTGAGTCCCCGGAGGGGATCCTACGAGCAGTACTTC. Residues: CSVEGLSPRRGSYEQYF.

The J gene is TRBJ1-2, the V gene TRBV7-2; D ambiguous. The germline gives CDR1 SGHTA, CDR2 FQGNSA. The CDR3 has 13 residues. Trimming took off 2 bases at V and 3 bases at J, with 7 bases between the two ends. The CDR3 coding sequence is TGTGCCAGCAGCTTAAGCCGCCACTATGGCTACACCTTC. Its protein product is CASSLSRHYGYTF.

V usage is TRBV4-1 and J usage is TRBJ2-2; 16 nucleotides agree with TRBD2. This CDR3 contains 17 residues. Germline loops: CDR1 MGHRA, CDR2 YSYEKL. V was clipped by 3 bases and J by 4 bases; unmatched bases: 2. The CDR3 is CASSQGLAGGSTGELFF. The CDR3, as DNA: TGCGCCAGCAGCCAGGGACTAGCGGGAGGGAGCACCGGGGAGCTGTTTTTT.

This chain uses TRBV2 with TRBJ2-3, with 10 bases identical to TRBD2. CDR3 length: 15 amino acids. V lost 5 bases to trimming and J lost 5 bases; unmatched junction nucleotides: 7. The germline V gene has CDR1 SNHLY and CDR2 FYNNEI. The CDR3 nucleotides read TGTGCCAGCAGTCTAGCGGGAGAGAGGGGAGATACGCAGTATTTT. Its protein is CASSLAGERGDTQYF.

This clone appeared a few times. V and J are TRBV19 and TRBJ1-5; D remains ambiguous. The CDR3 is made up of 12 amino acids. V lost 5 bases and J 3 bases, leaving 5 bases between the germline ends. Germline V gene sequence: CDR1 LNHDA, CDR2 SQIVND (reference sequence). CDR3 DNA: TGTGCCAGTAGTCTTCTCAATCAGCCCCAGCATTTT. It translates to CASSLLNQPQHF.

The V call is TRBV7-2, the J call TRBJ1-2, with no clear D. The CDR3 spans 11 residues. Between the trimmed V and J ends, which lost 10 bases and 6 bases, there was a span of 12 bases. Per germline, CDR1 SGHTA and CDR2 FQGNSA. CDR3 in DNA: TGTGCCACCCGACTGCCTCATGGCTACACCTTC. This encodes CATRLPHGYTF.

This sequence joins TRBV7-9 and TRBJ2-1; TRBD2 aligns across 8 bases. CDR3 size: 12 residues. The germline gives CDR1 SEHNR, CDR2 FQNEAQ (reference sequence). With 5 bases clipped from V and 15 bases from J, the junction kept 9 bases outside the gene matches. CDR3 protein: CASSPTSGLRFF. CDR3 nucleotides: TGTGCCAGCAGCCCAACTAGCGGCCTCAGGTTCTTC.

The genes are TRBV7-9 and TRBJ1-1; D possibly corresponds to TRBD1 (5 bases). Trimming took off 6 bases at V and 1 base at J, with 9 bases between the two ends. This CDR3 comprises 13 residues. Germline assignment: CDR1 SEHNR and CDR2 FQNEAQ (reference sequence). The CDR3 coding sequence is TGTGCCAGCAGGGTAACAGGGAACACTGAAGCTTTCTTT. Encoded protein: CASRVTGNTEAFF.

This sequence joins TRBV19 and TRBJ1-4; tentative D call: TRBD1 (5 bases). CDR1 and CDR2 from the germline V gene are LNHDA and SQIVND (reference sequence). CDR3 length: 19 amino acids. Trimming took 3 bases from V and 4 from J, leaving 24 bases between them. CDR3 nucleotides: TGTGCCAGTAGTATTAGTATCTTAGGAGGGGCGAGGTATAATGAAAAACTGTTTTTT. It codes for CASSISILGGARYNEKLFF.

This clone appeared once. The genes are TRBV15 and TRBJ2-7; D is uncertain. The germline V gene encodes CDR1 LNHNV and CDR2 YYDKDF (reference sequence). V dropped 0 bases and J dropped 0 bases, with 6 bases sitting between them. The CDR3 loop spans 14 amino acids. The CDR3 reads CATSRELNSYEQYF. CDR3 in DNA: TGTGCCACCAGCAGAGAACTTAACTCCTACGAGCAGTACTTC.

The chain has TRBV5-4 and TRBJ2-1; 9 bases line up with TRBD1. Unmatched junction bases numbered 4, after V lost 0 bases and J lost 15 bases. CDR1 is SGHNT, CDR2 YYREEE, per germline (reference sequence). The CDR3 sequence is 12 residues long. The CDR3 spells CASSLDGTGTFF. The CDR3 nucleotides read TGTGCCAGCAGCTTGGATGGGACAGGGACGTTCTTC.

This chain connects TRBV5-1 to TRBJ2-1, with D possibly TRBD2 on 5 matching bases. V lost 4 bases and J 5 bases, leaving 16 bases between the germline ends. CDR1 SGHRS and CDR2 YFSETQ come from the germline V gene. This CDR3 region has 15 residues. DNA of the CDR3: TGCGCCAGCAGCCTGACCCCGGGAACTAACAATGAGCAGTTCTTC. Encoded protein: CASSLTPGTNNEQFF.

The gene calls are TRBV19 and TRBJ2-7, with D possibly matching TRBD2 (5 bases). CDR1 LNHDA and CDR2 SQIVND come from the germline V gene (reference sequence). The V end was cut by 1 base, the J end by 3 bases, with 10 bases between. This CDR3 comprises 14 residues. This CDR3 is CASSIGGSRYEQYF. The CDR3 nucleotides are TGTGCCAGTAGTATAGGAGGGAGCCGCTACGAGCAGTACTTC.

CDR3 sequence: CASSHGTGREETQYF. CDR3 bases: TGCGCCAGCAGCCACGGGACAGGGCGGGAAGAGACCCAGTACTTC. The V gene is TRBV4-1, the J gene TRBJ2-5; TRBD1 aligns across 9 bases. There are 15 residues in the CDR3. The ends lost 3 bases at V and 3 bases at J; junction bases unmatched: 5. Germline CDR1 reads MGHRA; CDR2 reads YSYEKL.

The chain employs TRBV11-3 and TRBJ2-5; D is perhaps TRBD2 (6 bases). The CDR3 consists of 14 residues. CDR1 and CDR2 from the germline V gene are SGHNT and YENEEA. The V end lost 5 bases, the J end lost 0 bases, and 10 bases lay between the germline ends. CDR3 in DNA: TGTGCCAGCAGCGCGGGACCATACCAAGAGACCCAGTACTTC. Translating it yields CASSAGPYQETQYF.

V and J are TRBV19 and TRBJ1-1; the D gene is possibly TRBD1 (5 bases). The V gene lost 3 bases and the J gene lost 4 bases, with 12 bases spanning the gap. There are 14 residues in the CDR3. Germline V CDR1 and CDR2: LNHDA, SQIVND (reference sequence). The chain's CDR3 is CASSIRASSTEAFF. The CDR3 bases are TGTGCCAGTAGTATCAGGGCCTCCAGCACTGAAGCTTTCTTT.

The chain recombines TRBV7-2 with TRBJ2-7, with TRBD1 matching 9 bases. The CDR3 contains 12 residues. V lost 10 bases and J lost 7; bases outside the gene matches: 8. Germline CDR1 and CDR2: SGHTA and FQGNSA. The DNA of the CDR3 is TGTGCCACGGGGACAGGGTCGAGAGAGCAGTACTTC. It translates to CATGTGSREQYF.

This chain uses TRBV7-9 with TRBJ2-7; perhaps TRBD2 as D (6 bases). Trimming took off 5 bases at V and 3 bases at J, with 11 bases between the two ends. CDR1 is SEHNR and CDR2 is FQNEAQ in the germline V gene (reference sequence). This CDR3 is built from 13 residues. This CDR3 reads CASSVVGGYEQYF. Here the CDR3 DNA reads TGTGCCAGCAGCGTTGTGGGGGGCTACGAGCAGTACTTC.

This chain links TRBV18 with TRBJ2-1; weak D call: TRBD1 (6 bases). Trimming removed 5 bases from V and 0 bases from J, with 14 bases in between. The length of the CDR3 is 16 residues. The germline gives CDR1 KGHSH, CDR2 LQKENI. The CDR3 DNA sequence: TGTGCCAGCTCATCCACCGGACAGTCCTCCTACAATGAGCAGTTCTTC. Translated, it gives CASSSTGQSSYNEQFF.

The V gene is TRBV28, the J gene TRBJ1-5, with D perhaps matching TRBD1 (5 bases). There are 15 residues in the CDR3. Germline assignment: CDR1 MDHEN and CDR2 SYDVKM. V was pared by 3 bases and J by 2 bases, with 11 bases between. CDR3 sequence (DNA): TGTGCCAGCAGTTTGGGAGGGGTAGGCAATCAGCCCCAGCATTTT. It codes for CASSLGGVGNQPQHF. Full variable domain (remainder filled in from reference TRBV28 and TRBJ1-5): DVKVTQSSRYLVKRTGEKVFLECVQDMDHENMFWYRQDPGLGLRLIYFSYDVKMKEKGDIPEGYSVSREKKERFSLILESASTNQTSMYLCASSLGGVGNQPQHFGDGTRLSIL.